What follows are 6 T cell receptor beta chains derived from one specimen sequenced in a study of cytomegalovirus exposure and HLA in healthy donors. It was with 60 Vbeta and 13 Jbeta primers that the PCR ran. TCRdb keeps only in-frame clones here, not all; method: immunoSEQ multiplex PCR. The repertoire includes around 110,000 clones, about four fifths of them detected once, and around 4.5% sits in the top ten. Sequencing was performed on PBMCs. The receptor source for this set is a man aged 30 to 45 in good health and CMV-seropositive.

This chain connects TRBV7-3 to TRBJ2-3, with TRBD2 matching over 8 bases. V lost 0 bases, J lost 2 bases, and 13 bases stayed unmatched. Looked up from germline, CDR1 is SGHTA and CDR2 is FQGTGA. This CDR3 comprises 19 residues. DNA of the CDR3: TGTGCCAGCAGCTTAACGTTTCTCCGGGAGGGGATTGACACAGATACGCAGTATTTT. It codes for CASSLTFLREGIDTDTQYF. Using reference TRBV7-3 and TRBJ2-3 for the parts outside the CDR3, the full variable domain is GAGVSQTPSNKVTEKGKYVELRCDPISGHTALYWYRQSLGQGPEFLIYFQGTGAADDSGLPNDRFFAVRPEGSVSTLKIQRTERGDSAVYLCASSLTFLREGIDTDTQYFGPGTRLTVL.

V usage is TRBV5-1 and J usage is TRBJ1-2, with TRBD1 identical over 10 bases. With V trimmed by 4 bases and J by 6 bases, 12 bases remained unmatched. This CDR3 is 16 amino acids long. Germline loops: CDR1 SGHRS, CDR2 YFSETQ. CDR3 nucleotides: TGCGCCAGCAGCATCAACCGGGACAGGGGAGGGGATGGCTACACCTTC. Translated, it gives CASSINRDRGGDGYTF. Based on the CDR3 plus reference TRBV5-1 and TRBJ1-2, the full variable domain is KAGVTQTPRYLIKTRGQQVTLSCSPISGHRSVSWYQQTPGQGLQFLFEYFSETQRNKGNFPGRFSGRQFSNSRSEMNVSTLELGDSALYLCASSINRDRGGDGYTFGSGTRLTVV.

The CDR3 nucleotides read TGTGCCAGCAGCTCAGGGACTAGCGGGGGGGTGCAAGAGACCCAGTACTTC. Encoded protein: CASSSGTSGGVQETQYF. The V gene is TRBV9, the J gene TRBJ2-5; 16 bases line up with TRBD2. After removal of 4 bases from V and 2 bases from J, the junction contained 5 bases not matched to a gene. Per germline, CDR1 SGDLS and CDR2 YYNGEE. The CDR3 has 17 residues.

This clone has only a few counts. This sample includes further DNA sequences coding for the same CDR3. The rearrangement uses TRBV9 and TRBJ1-1; 7 positions match TRBD1. The CDR3 loop spans 14 amino acids. J gave up 4 bases and V 0 bases, and 3 bases lay outside the gene matches. CDR1 SGDLS and CDR2 YYNGEE come from the germline V gene. The CDR3 loop reads CASSVAPGGTEAFF. DNA for the CDR3: TGTGCCAGCAGCGTAGCTCCAGGGGGCACTGAAGCTTTCTTT.

This clone was picked up one time. The rearrangement uses TRBV19 and TRBJ1-5; tentative D call: TRBD1 (6 bases). The CDR3 length is 13 residues. In germline, CDR1 is LNHDA, CDR2 SQIVND (reference sequence). V was cut by 6 bases and J by 4 bases, with 10 bases left in between. The CDR3 coding sequence is TGTGCCAGTAGGGCGAGGGGGAATCAGCCCCAGCATTTT. Amino acids: CASRARGNQPQHF.

This chain uses TRBV30 with TRBJ1-3, with D tentatively TRBD1 (6 bases). Per germline, CDR1 GTSNPN and CDR2 SVGIG (reference sequence). The CDR3 sequence is 14 residues long. V was trimmed by 3 bases and J by 2 bases, leaving 11 bases between them. This CDR3 reads CAWSEGVPGNTIYF. CDR3 nucleotide sequence: TGTGCCTGGAGCGAGGGGGTTCCTGGAAACACCATATATTTT.